The sequence of this TCR beta chain was determined in a study of human T cells and chemical hapten exposure (dated by TCRdb to about 2021). About the full investigation: For sensitization, 2% DPC in acetone was applied to a 2 cm by 2 cm area of upper inner arm skin. Throughout the approximately 25-week study period, patients were also given weekly therapeutic DPC doses on the scalp. Patch testing on the upper back used Finn chambers containing 0.01% DPC, with scoring done after 6 days according to International Contact Dermatitis Research Group standards. The mostly female patient cohort included alopecia areata with under or over 50% scalp involvement, alopecia totalis and alopecia universalis. Libraries were pooled for sequencing, and per-sample TCR yields varied mainly because of small differences in library volumes within the pool. The study tracked peripheral blood TCR repertoire changes in vivo during primary and secondary sensitization to the hapten diphenylcyclopropenone (DPC) in alopecia patients. Blood was sampled from patients pre-sensitization (week 0) and at 2, 6 and about 24 weeks after DPC sensitization. Twenty-nine alopecia patients gave blood for TCR sequencing at one to four time points (pre-sensitization, 2, 6 and 24 weeks).

Sample time point, as interpreted from the label and publication: patch test 1, 2 weeks after DPC sensitization. The treatment or condition label for this specimen denotes: therapeutic diphenylcyclopropenone sensitization with weekly scalp DPC. At each patch-test visit, blood was drawn before the patch test was applied. Patients were eligible if aged 18 to 70, diagnosed with alopecia and judged suitable for DPC therapy, and pregnant patients were excluded. Total RNA was isolated from unfractionated whole blood collected in Tempus Blood RNA tubes. Libraries were constructed by RACE. Sequencing was carried out with a NextSeq 500. Library preparation attached unique molecular identifiers to individual cDNA molecules for quantitative, reproducible TCR counting. Each blood RNA sample was used to sequence both TCR alpha and TCR beta chains. Per the authors' processing: Samples had a median of about 96,000 TCRs, with a range from roughly 20,000 to 700,000. V, J and CDR3 annotation of the TCR reads was carried out using the Decombinator software suite. To make PS versus PT1 abundance plots, every sample was subsampled to the same number of TCRs (28,000). TCRs were defined as expanded if absent before sensitization and observed at least eight times at the 2-week time point. TCRdb's own reprocessing of the public reads used fastp at Q25 and MiXCR and kept productive beta chains. Rows with a matching CDR3 protein are joined into one entry that keeps the most common DNA and genes. These V and J calls originate from TCRdb's pipeline instead of the authors' own analysis. For this sample there are over 85,000 distinct CDR3 sequences; about an eighth appear just once. Of the sample, approximately 2.1% falls within the top ten clones.

In this sample, this clonotype turned up a few times. There is no known antigen for this receptor. Base quality data are lacking; no much larger clone is found one base away. The germline V gene encodes CDR1 DFQATT and CDR2 SNEGSKA (reference sequence). V is cut back by 4 bases and J by 0 bases, with 7 bases in the junction unmatched. The CDR3 measures 17 amino acids from cysteine to phenylalanine. This entry keeps only the CDR3 DNA: 51 bases, framed from base 1. The full study reports these points: No change with DPC sensitization was found in the number of TCRs above 1 in 1000 frequency, and no evidence of global repertoire structure alterations was found. Repeated subsampling changed both the strength of the expansion versus patch-test correlation and the threshold at which that correlation became significant. Patch test score correlated positively with the number of PT1 expanded TCRs, reaching significance at thresholds 8, 16 and 32 but not at 4. Compared with pre-sensitization or healthy control sets, expanded TCRs formed significantly more large CDR3 similarity clusters, which is consistent with antigen-driven responses. Because every patient had alopecia, a presumed autoimmune disease, the patients' immune response might differ from that of healthy individuals.

The TCR sequence derives from a woman between 40 and 55 years old with alopecia areata. Some clones in this sample may be carry-over from other donors' samples. The input for sequencing was whole blood, taken in connection with sensitization to the hapten diphenylcyclopropenone (DPC). This receptor chain uses TRBV20-1 and TRBJ2-3, and TRBD2 matches 13 of the central bases. Here the CDR3 is given as CSANALGLAGSTDTQYF. The nucleotides read TGCAGTGCTAACGCCCTGGGACTAGCGGGAAGCACAGATACGCAGTATTTT.